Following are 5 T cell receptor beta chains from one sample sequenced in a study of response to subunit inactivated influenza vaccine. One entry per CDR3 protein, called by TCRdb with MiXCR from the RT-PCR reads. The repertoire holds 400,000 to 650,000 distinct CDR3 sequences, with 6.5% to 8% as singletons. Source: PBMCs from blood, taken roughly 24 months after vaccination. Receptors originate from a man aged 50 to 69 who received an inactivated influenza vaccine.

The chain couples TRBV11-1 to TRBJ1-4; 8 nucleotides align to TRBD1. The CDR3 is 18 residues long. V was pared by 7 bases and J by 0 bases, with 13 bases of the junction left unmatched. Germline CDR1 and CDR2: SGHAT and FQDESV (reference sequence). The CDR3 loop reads CASTALGQEPATNEKLFF. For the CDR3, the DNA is TGTGCCAGCACCGCCCTGGGACAGGAGCCTGCAACTAATGAAAAACTGTTTTTT.

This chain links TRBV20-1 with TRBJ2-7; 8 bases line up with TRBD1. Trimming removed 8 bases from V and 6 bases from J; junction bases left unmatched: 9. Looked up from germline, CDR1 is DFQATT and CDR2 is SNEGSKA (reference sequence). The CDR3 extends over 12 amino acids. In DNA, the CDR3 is TGCAGTACAGGACAGGGACATGGCGAGCAGTACTTC. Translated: CSTGQGHGEQYF.

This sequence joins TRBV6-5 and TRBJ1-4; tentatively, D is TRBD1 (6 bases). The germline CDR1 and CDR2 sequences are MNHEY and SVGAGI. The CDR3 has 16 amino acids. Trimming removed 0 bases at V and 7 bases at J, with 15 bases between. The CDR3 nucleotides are TGTGCCAGCAGTTACTCAGCCTATGGACAGACTGAAAAACTGTTTTTT. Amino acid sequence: CASSYSAYGQTEKLFF.

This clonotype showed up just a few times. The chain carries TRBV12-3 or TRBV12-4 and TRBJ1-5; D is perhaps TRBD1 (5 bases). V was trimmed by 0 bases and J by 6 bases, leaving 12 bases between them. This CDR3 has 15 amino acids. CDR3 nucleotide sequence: TGTGCCAGCAGTTTAGCGCTCGGGGGTGGTCAGCCCCAGCATTTT. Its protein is CASSLALGGGQPQHF.

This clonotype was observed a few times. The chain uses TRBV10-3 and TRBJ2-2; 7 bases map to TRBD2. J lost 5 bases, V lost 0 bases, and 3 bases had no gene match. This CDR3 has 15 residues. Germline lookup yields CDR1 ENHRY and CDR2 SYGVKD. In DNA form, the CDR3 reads TGTGCCATCAGTGAGTCGGGAGGGACGACCGGGGAGCTGTTTTTT. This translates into CAISESGGTTGELFF.